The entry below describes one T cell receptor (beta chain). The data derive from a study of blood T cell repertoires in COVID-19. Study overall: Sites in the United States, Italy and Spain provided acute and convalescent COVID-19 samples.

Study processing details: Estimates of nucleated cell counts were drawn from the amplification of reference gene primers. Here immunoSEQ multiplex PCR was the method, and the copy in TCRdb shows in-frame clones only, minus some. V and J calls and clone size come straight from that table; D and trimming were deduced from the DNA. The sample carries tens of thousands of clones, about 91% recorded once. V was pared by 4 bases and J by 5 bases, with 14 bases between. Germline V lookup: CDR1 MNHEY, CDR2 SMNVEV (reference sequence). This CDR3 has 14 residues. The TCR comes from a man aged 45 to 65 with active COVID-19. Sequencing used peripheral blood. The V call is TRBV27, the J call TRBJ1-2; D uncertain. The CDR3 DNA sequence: TGTGCCAGCAGTTCTCCCGCCGAGGGTTATGGCTACACCTTC. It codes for CASSSPAEGYGYTF.